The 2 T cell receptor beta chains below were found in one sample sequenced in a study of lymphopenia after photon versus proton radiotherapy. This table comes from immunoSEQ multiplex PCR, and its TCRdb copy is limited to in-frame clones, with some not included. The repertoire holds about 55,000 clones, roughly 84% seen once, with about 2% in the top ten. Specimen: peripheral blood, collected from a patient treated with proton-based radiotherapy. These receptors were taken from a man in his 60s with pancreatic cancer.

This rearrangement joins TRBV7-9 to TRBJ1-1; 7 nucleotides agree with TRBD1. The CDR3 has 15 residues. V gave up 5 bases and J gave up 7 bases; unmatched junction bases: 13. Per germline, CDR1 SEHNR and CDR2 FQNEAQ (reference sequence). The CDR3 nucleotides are TGTGCCAGCAGCCACAGGGGCGGGGTAGACAGTGAAGCTTTCTTT. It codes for CASSHRGGVDSEAFF. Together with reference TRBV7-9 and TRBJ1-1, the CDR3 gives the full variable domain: DTGVSQNPRHKITKRGQNVTFRCDPISEHNRLYWYRQTLGQGPEFLTYFQNEAQLEKSRLLSDRFSAERPKGSFSTLEIQRTEQGDSAMYLCASSHRGGVDSEAFFGQGTRLTVV.

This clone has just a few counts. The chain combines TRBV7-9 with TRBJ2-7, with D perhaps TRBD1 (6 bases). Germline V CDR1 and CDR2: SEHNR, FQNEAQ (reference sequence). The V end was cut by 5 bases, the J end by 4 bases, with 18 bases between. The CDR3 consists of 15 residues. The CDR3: CASSPQGFERYEQYF. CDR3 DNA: TGTGCCAGCAGCCCACAGGGTTTTGAGAGGTACGAGCAGTACTTC.